The 18 T cell receptor beta chains presented below share a single source sample, sequenced in a study of response to subunit inactivated influenza vaccine. TCRdb reanalysed the RT-PCR reads using MiXCR and keeps one entry per CDR3 protein. The sample has around 200,000 distinct CDR3 sequences, roughly 8.7% seen once; the top ten hold approximately 11%. The sample was non-naive T cells sorted from PBMCs, taken on the day of vaccination. Receptors originate from a man in his fifties or sixties who received an inactivated influenza vaccine.

About this clonotype: This clone may be a read error of a much larger clone one base away. The rearrangement joins TRBV4-3 to TRBJ1-1, with unresolved D. Germline values: CDR1 LGHNA, CDR2 YSLEER. V was cut by 1 base and J by 2 bases, with 11 bases left in between. The CDR3 has 15 residues. DNA of the CDR3: TGCGCCAGCAGCCAAGTCCGGTGGCTCAACACTGAAGCTTTCTTT. It translates to CASSQVRWLNTEAFF.

This clonotype has a count of ten or more. The chain couples TRBV20-1 to TRBJ1-2; D is ambiguous. The CDR3 totals 12 residues. V dropped 0 bases and J dropped 8 bases, with 10 bases sitting between them. Looked up from germline, CDR1 is DFQATT and CDR2 is SNEGSKA (reference sequence). Here the CDR3 reads CSARDTSVGYTF. The CDR3, as DNA: TGCAGTGCTAGAGATACGAGCGTAGGCTACACCTTC.

This clonotype was seen repeatedly, ten times or more. The V call is TRBV15, the J call TRBJ2-3; D not resolved. V lost 5 bases and J lost 1, with 10 bases in between. CDR3 length equals 14 residues. Germline CDR1 reads LNHNV; CDR2 reads YYDKDF (reference sequence). The CDR3 nucleotides are TGTGCCACCAGCCCCAGGTGGGGCACAGATACGCAGTATTTT. It specifies CATSPRWGTDTQYF.

This clonotype occurred a few times. The gene calls are TRBV11-2 and TRBJ1-1; possibly TRBD1 for D (5 bases). The CDR3 runs to 15 residues. The V end was cut by 5 bases, the J end by 4 bases, with 17 bases between. The germline V gene has CDR1 SGHAT and CDR2 FQNNGV. CDR3 bases: TGTGCCAGCAGCCCGGACGGGGGAGTATCCACTGAAGCTTTCTTT. It yields the protein CASSPDGGVSTEAFF.

This clonotype has a handful of counts. This chain connects TRBV6-1 to TRBJ2-7; the D gene is possibly TRBD2 (5 bases). Per germline, CDR1 MNHNS and CDR2 SASEGT. There are 15 residues in the CDR3. Trimming pared 0 bases from V and 4 bases from J, leaving 13 bases between. CDR3 sequence: CASSEASGSLYEQYF. CDR3 bases: TGTGCCAGCAGTGAAGCGAGCGGCAGCCTGTACGAGCAGTACTTC.

This clonotype occurred a few times. V and J are TRBV7-9 and TRBJ2-3; 9 nucleotides align to TRBD1. The germline CDR1 and CDR2 sequences are SEHNR and FQNEAQ (reference sequence). The CDR3 extends over 15 amino acids. Unmatched junction bases numbered 10, after V lost 5 bases and J lost 7 bases. The CDR3 nucleotides are TGTGCCAGCAGCGGACAGGGGAGGGTCCGTTATACGCAGTATTTT. This gives the protein CASSGQGRVRYTQYF.

This clonotype was detected only a few times. The rearrangement joins TRBV5-1 to TRBJ1-2, with 11 bases lining up with TRBD1. The CDR3 totals 14 residues. Germline V gene data show CDR1 as SGHRS and CDR2 as YFSETQ. The ends lost 4 bases at V and 6 bases at J; junction bases unmatched: 5. The CDR3 region has the DNA TGCGCCAGCAGCGTGGGACAGGGGGGCGATGGCTACACCTTC. Its protein product is CASSVGQGGDGYTF.

This clonotype was detected only a few times. The chain is built from TRBV5-8 and TRBJ2-1; tentative D call: TRBD2 (5 bases). The CDR3 extends over 13 amino acids. Per germline, CDR1 SGHTS and CDR2 YDEGEE. V lost 0 bases to trimming and J lost 6 bases, with 7 bases between them. The CDR3 DNA reads TGTGCCAGCAGCTTGGGACTAACCAATGAGCAGTTCTTC. Amino acid sequence: CASSLGLTNEQFF.

This clonotype occurred once. In DNA, the CDR3 is TGCGCCAGCAGTCAAATTCAAGATGAGGGTGGGGAGACCCAGTACTTC. It translates to CASSQIQDEGGETQYF. The chain has TRBV23-1 and TRBJ2-5, with D tentatively TRBD2 (5 bases). TRBV23-1 belongs to the ORF category, with a function that is uncertain. The germline V and J ends were trimmed by 2 bases and 5 bases, with 18 bases remaining between them. This CDR3 contains 16 residues.

This sequence joins TRBV5-6 and TRBJ2-7; a weak D match, TRBD2 (5 bases). Germline values: CDR1 SGHDT, CDR2 YYEEEE. This CDR3 comprises 13 residues. Trimming cost V 9 bases and J 3 bases, with 16 bases left between them. The CDR3 loop reads CAMSRGLIYEQYF. The CDR3 nucleotides are TGTGCCATGAGCCGCGGGCTTATCTACGAGCAGTACTTC. Based on the CDR3 plus reference TRBV5-6 and TRBJ2-7, the full variable domain is DAGVTQSPTHLIKTRGQQVTLRCSPKSGHDTVSWYQQALGQGPQFIFQYYEEEERQRGNFPDRFSGHQFPNYSSELNVNALLLGDSALYLCAMSRGLIYEQYFGPGTRLTVT.

The rearrangement joins TRBV7-9 to TRBJ2-4; D remains unclear. CDR1 is SEHNR and CDR2 is FQNEAQ in the germline V gene (reference sequence). The CDR3 runs to 14 residues. With 4 bases removed from V and 6 bases from J, the gap between germline ends came to 13 bases. The CDR3 sequence: CASSSTGRRNIQYF. DNA of the CDR3: TGTGCCAGCAGCTCGACTGGACGGAGAAACATTCAGTACTTC.

This clonotype appeared many times. This chain uses TRBV12-3 or TRBV12-4 with TRBJ1-5; D is uncertain. Between the trimmed V and J ends, which lost 0 bases and 0 bases, there was a span of 6 bases. This CDR3 is 15 amino acids long. Here the CDR3 reads CASSLAGYSNQPQHF. As DNA, the CDR3 is TGTGCCAGCAGTTTAGCGGGTTATAGCAATCAGCCCCAGCATTTT.

This clonotype was counted many times. V and J are TRBV20-1 and TRBJ2-7; D ambiguous. Germline loops: CDR1 DFQATT, CDR2 SNEGSKA (reference sequence). V lost 2 bases and J 5 bases, leaving 7 bases between the germline ends. The CDR3 consists of 11 residues. The CDR3 DNA follows: TGCAGTGCTAGAACGGACCACGAGCAGTACTTC. Its translation: CSARTDHEQYF.

This clonotype was seen repeatedly, ten times or more. The chain is built from TRBV20-1 and TRBJ1-1, with no clear D. CDR1 DFQATT and CDR2 SNEGSKA come from the germline V gene (reference sequence). The CDR3 has 15 residues. Trimming cost V 0 bases and J 3 bases, with 14 bases left between them. The CDR3 here is CSARDLGRLYTEAFF. The CDR3 coding sequence is TGCAGTGCTAGAGATCTCGGCAGGTTGTACACTGAAGCTTTCTTT.

This clonotype was detected ten times or more. The chain joins TRBV5-1 to TRBJ2-3; no clear D gene. V was shortened by 0 bases and J by 0 bases, with 5 bases between the two germline ends. CDR1 is SGHRS and CDR2 is YFSETQ in the germline V gene. CDR3 size: 14 residues. The DNA of the CDR3 is TGCGCCAGCAGCTTGGCGAGTAGCACAGATACGCAGTATTTT. It encodes CASSLASSTDTQYF.

The V call is TRBV5-1, the J call TRBJ2-5, with TRBD2 matching over 11 bases. The CDR3 runs to 15 residues. The junction had 0 bases not matched to a gene; V was cut back by 0 bases and J by 2 bases. The germline gives CDR1 SGHRS, CDR2 YFSETQ. The CDR3: CASSLVAGGQETQYF. CDR3 coding DNA: TGCGCCAGCAGCTTGGTAGCGGGAGGGCAAGAGACCCAGTACTTC.

This clonotype was detected many times. The chain links TRBV3-1 to TRBJ1-5; D remains unclear. Germline CDR1 LGHDT, CDR2 YNNKEL (reference sequence). The length of the CDR3 is 15 residues. The germline V and J ends were trimmed by 1 base and 0 bases, with 7 bases remaining between them. The CDR3 sequence is CASSQGPNSNQPQHF. The CDR3 DNA reads TGTGCCAGCAGCCAAGGTCCGAATAGCAATCAGCCCCAGCATTTT.

A few counts support this clonotype. The chain couples TRBV11-2 to TRBJ2-7, with D possibly matching TRBD2 (5 bases). The CDR3 totals 18 residues. Germline lookup yields CDR1 SGHAT and CDR2 FQNNGV. The V end lost 2 bases, the J end lost 3 bases, and 23 bases lay between the germline ends. The CDR3: CASSLTGYRGRILYEQYF. The CDR3 DNA reads as TGTGCCAGCAGCTTAACCGGCTACCGCGGGCGGATACTCTACGAGCAGTACTTC.